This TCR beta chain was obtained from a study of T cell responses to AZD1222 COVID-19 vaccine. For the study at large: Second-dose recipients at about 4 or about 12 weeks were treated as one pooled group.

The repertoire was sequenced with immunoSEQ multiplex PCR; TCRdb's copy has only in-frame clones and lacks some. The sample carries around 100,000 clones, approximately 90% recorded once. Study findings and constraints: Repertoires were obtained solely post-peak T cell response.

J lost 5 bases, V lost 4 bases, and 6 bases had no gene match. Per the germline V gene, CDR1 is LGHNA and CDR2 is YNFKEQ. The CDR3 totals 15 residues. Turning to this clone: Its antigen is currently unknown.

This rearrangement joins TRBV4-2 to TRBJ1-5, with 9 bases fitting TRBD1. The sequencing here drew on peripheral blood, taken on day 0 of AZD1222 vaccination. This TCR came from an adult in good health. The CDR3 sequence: CASSPGTGPDQPQHF. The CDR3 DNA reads TGTGCCAGCAGCCCGGGGACAGGGCCTGATCAGCCCCAGCATTTT.